The 20 T cell receptor beta chains below were found in one sample sequenced in a study of T cell responses to AZD1222 COVID-19 vaccine. Assay: immunoSEQ multiplex PCR; the TCRdb copy retains only in-frame clones and omits some. The sample includes more than 110,000 clones, 85% to 90% of them seen just once. Material: peripheral blood, obtained 28 days after the second AZD1222 dose. Source of these receptors: an adult who received the AZD1222 COVID-19 vaccine.

The gene calls are TRBV28 and TRBJ2-5, with D possibly TRBD1 on 5 matching bases. The V gene's germline CDR1 is MDHEN and CDR2 SYDVKM. Trimming pared 2 bases from V and 3 bases from J, leaving 13 bases between. The CDR3 runs 15 residues. CDR3 DNA sequence: TGTGCCAGCAGTTTACCTGGGGCAGGCAAAGAGACCCAGTACTTC. It specifies CASSLPGAGKETQYF.

The rearrangement uses TRBV3-1 (or the pseudogene TRBV3-2) and TRBJ2-7, with 10 bases that match TRBD1. The germline CDR1 and CDR2 sequences are LGHDT and YNNKEL (reference sequence). This CDR3 has 14 residues. V dropped 4 bases and J dropped 7; count of bases not matched to a gene: 7. The CDR3 is CASSLTGGHEEQYF. The DNA for the CDR3 is TGTGCCAGCAGCCTGACAGGGGGCCATGAGGAGCAGTACTTC.

This chain joins TRBV28 and TRBJ2-7; D is possibly TRBD2 (6 bases). The CDR3 has 19 amino acids. V shed 5 bases and J shed 2 bases, with 28 bases lying between them. Germline V lookup: CDR1 MDHEN, CDR2 SYDVKM. CDR3 DNA sequence: TGTGCCAGCAGTGGGGTCAAGGTCGGGGGTACTCTTTTGGCCTACGAGCAGTACTTC. Protein product: CASSGVKVGGTLLAYEQYF. Complete variable domain (other parts from reference TRBV28 and TRBJ2-7): DVKVTQSSRYLVKRTGEKVFLECVQDMDHENMFWYRQDPGLGLRLIYFSYDVKMKEKGDIPEGYSVSREKKERFSLILESASTNQTSMYLCASSGVKVGGTLLAYEQYFGPGTRLTVT.

The CDR3 loop reads CASSIYFEIGANVLTF. The CDR3, as DNA: TGTGCCAGTAGTATATATTTCGAGATTGGGGCCAACGTCCTGACTTTC. The chain carries TRBV19 and TRBJ2-6; the D is unclear. Per the germline V gene, CDR1 is LNHDA and CDR2 is SQIVND (reference sequence). The CDR3 consists of 16 residues. Trimming stripped 2 bases from V and 3 bases from J, with 11 bases between. The full variable domain, rest sourced from reference TRBV19 and TRBJ2-6, is DGGITQSPKYLFRKEGQNVTLSCEQNLNHDAMYWYRQDPGQGLRLIYYSQIVNDFQKGDIAEGYSVSREKKESFPLTVTSAQKNPTAFYLCASSIYFEIGANVLTFGAGSRLTVL.

The V gene is TRBV28, the J gene TRBJ2-7, with D possibly TRBD2 on 5 matching bases. Germline loops: CDR1 MDHEN, CDR2 SYDVKM. The CDR3 spans 14 residues. V was pared by 8 bases and J by 2 bases, with 16 bases between. DNA for the CDR3: TGTGCCAGCTTCTCTCCGGGAATTCCCTACGAGCAGTACTTC. This sequence encodes CASFSPGIPYEQYF.

This rearrangement joins TRBV24-1 to TRBJ1-2; TRBD1 might be the D (6 bases). The V and J ends lost 4 bases and 6 bases respectively, with 11 bases between them. The germline CDR1 and CDR2 sequences are KGHDR and SFDVKD. The CDR3 contains 13 residues. The CDR3, as DNA: TGTGCCACCAGTGACGCTAGGGGGGATGGCTACACCTTC. Translating gives CATSDARGDGYTF.

CDR3: CASSPTGGSYNEQFF. The CDR3 coding sequence is TGTGCCAGCAGTCCAACTGGTGGATCCTACAATGAGCAGTTCTTC. The chain carries TRBV6-6 and TRBJ2-1; no clear D gene. The CDR3 spans 15 residues. Trimming removed 5 bases from V and 1 base from J, with 12 bases in between. Germline lookup yields CDR1 MNHNY and CDR2 SVGAGI (reference sequence).

This chain links TRBV27 with TRBJ1-5; no firm D call. V was trimmed by 2 bases and J by 4 bases, leaving 9 bases between them. The CDR3 runs 14 residues. The germline V gene encodes CDR1 MNHEY and CDR2 SMNVEV (reference sequence). CDR3 amino acids: CASSLGGLNQPQHF. Here the CDR3 DNA reads TGTGCCAGCAGTTTAGGTGGGTTAAATCAGCCCCAGCATTTT.

The rearrangement links TRBV28 to TRBJ1-1; TRBD1 is a possible D gene (6 bases). The CDR3 is 14 amino acids. The V and J ends lost 6 bases and 1 base respectively, with 12 bases between them. CDR1 is MDHEN and CDR2 is SYDVKM in the germline V gene. DNA for the CDR3: TGTGCCAGCAGCAGACCGGGACAGAACACTGAAGCTTTCTTT. Its translation is CASSRPGQNTEAFF.

The chain employs TRBV23-1 and TRBJ1-5; D is unresolved. TRBV23-1 has ORF status, its function being uncertain. V was pared by 8 bases and J by 7 bases, with 18 bases between. This CDR3 spans 14 amino acids. The CDR3 region has the DNA TGCGCCAGCGTTCGGGGAGGGAGCCACCAGCCCCAGCATTTT. The encoded protein is CASVRGGSHQPQHF.

V is TRBV4-2 and J is TRBJ2-5, with TRBD2 matching 8 bases. J gave up 2 bases and V 5 bases, and 4 bases lay outside the gene matches. Germline V gene lookup returns CDR1 LGHNA and CDR2 YNFKEQ. CDR3 length: 14 amino acids. The CDR3 sequence: CASSVAGTQETQYF. CDR3 sequence (DNA): TGTGCCAGCAGCGTAGCGGGGACTCAAGAGACCCAGTACTTC.

CDR3 in amino acids: CASSLGADSPLHF. The CDR3 bases are TGTGCCAGCAGCTTAGGGGCAGATTCACCCCTCCACTTT. The chain uses TRBV7-2 and TRBJ1-6; D call uncertain. The ends were cut back, 1 base at V and 8 bases at J, with 6 bases in the middle. The germline CDR1 and CDR2 sequences are SGHTA and FQGNSA. There are 13 residues in the CDR3.

The chain is built from TRBV11-2 and TRBJ2-7; D not certain. Trimming removed 5 bases at V and 7 bases at J, with 9 bases between. Germline assignment: CDR1 SGHAT and CDR2 FQNNGV. The CDR3 has 11 residues. CDR3 nucleotide sequence: TGTGCCAGCAGCCCCACAACTGAGCAGTACTTC. Its protein is CASSPTTEQYF.

The chain joins TRBV4-3 to TRBJ1-1, with a tentative D call TRBD1 (6 bases). The CDR3 contains 13 residues. Germline assignment: CDR1 LGHNA and CDR2 YSLEER. The V end was cut by 4 bases, the J end by 3 bases, with 9 bases between. In nucleotides, the CDR3 is TGCGCCAGCAGCCCAGGGGCTTACACTGAAGCTTTCTTT. Protein product: CASSPGAYTEAFF.

This rearrangement joins TRBV27 to TRBJ1-1; D may be TRBD1 (5 bases). Trimming stripped 5 bases from V and 4 bases from J, with 23 bases between. Germline CDR1 MNHEY, CDR2 SMNVEV (reference sequence). The CDR3 extends over 17 amino acids. The CDR3 DNA sequence: TGTGCCAGCAGTCACCGCGGGGGATCGGGGTATGCCACTGAAGCTTTCTTT. Its translation: CASSHRGGSGYATEAFF.

V gene TRBV5-1 combines with J gene TRBJ1-1; D unclear. The CDR3 is 15 amino acids. Germline loops: CDR1 SGHRS, CDR2 YFSETQ. Trimming stripped 0 bases from V and 1 base from J, with 10 bases between. CDR3 loop: CASSLVGSSNTEAFF. The CDR3 DNA is TGCGCCAGCAGCTTGGTTGGCAGCTCGAACACTGAAGCTTTCTTT.

The rearrangement uses TRBV9 and TRBJ2-2; 10 nucleotides align to TRBD1. Germline V CDR1 and CDR2: SGDLS, YYNGEE. V lost 0 bases and J lost 4; bases outside the gene matches: 9. The CDR3 has 18 residues. The DNA for the CDR3 is TGTGCCAGCAGCGTAGCGGGACAGGGGTTGGGTGGCACCGGGGAGCTGTTTTTT. The encoded protein is CASSVAGQGLGGTGELFF.

The gene calls are TRBV27 and TRBJ1-1; the D gene is possibly TRBD1 (6 bases). Trimming took 6 bases from V and 5 from J, leaving 13 bases between them. The V gene's germline CDR1 is MNHEY and CDR2 SMNVEV (reference sequence). This CDR3 has 13 residues. Here the CDR3 reads CASSGGGGTEAFF. CDR3 nucleotides: TGTGCCAGCAGCGGGGGCGGTGGGACTGAAGCTTTCTTT.

The chain is built from TRBV9 and TRBJ2-3; 10 bases map to TRBD2. The V gene's germline CDR1 is SGDLS and CDR2 YYNGEE. The CDR3 is made up of 13 amino acids. With V trimmed by 6 bases and J by 6 bases, 4 bases remained unmatched. The chain's CDR3 is CASKRTSGDTQYF. The CDR3 DNA reads TGTGCCAGCAAACGGACTAGCGGTGATACGCAGTATTTT.

The rearrangement uses TRBV5-6 and TRBJ2-7, with D possibly matching TRBD2 (6 bases). The CDR3 is made up of 14 amino acids. Germline loops: CDR1 SGHDT, CDR2 YYEEEE. V was clipped by 4 bases and J by 7 bases, with 18 bases between them. The chain's CDR3 is CASSQDPTAGEQYF. The CDR3 DNA follows: TGTGCCAGCAGCCAGGATCCTACTGCGGGGGAGCAGTACTTC. Complete variable domain (other parts from reference TRBV5-6 and TRBJ2-7): DAGVTQSPTHLIKTRGQQVTLRCSPKSGHDTVSWYQQALGQGPQFIFQYYEEEERQRGNFPDRFSGHQFPNYSSELNVNALLLGDSALYLCASSQDPTAGEQYFGPGTRLTVT.